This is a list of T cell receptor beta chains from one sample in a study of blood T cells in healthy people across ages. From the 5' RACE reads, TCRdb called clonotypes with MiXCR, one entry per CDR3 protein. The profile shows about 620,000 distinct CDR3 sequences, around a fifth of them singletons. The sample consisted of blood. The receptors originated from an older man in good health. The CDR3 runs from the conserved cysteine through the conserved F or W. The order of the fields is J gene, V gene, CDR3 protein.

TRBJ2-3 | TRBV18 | CASSSPTGGTDTQYF
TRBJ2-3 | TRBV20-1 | CSDLLRTSGRDRDTQYF
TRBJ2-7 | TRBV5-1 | CASSDGRAHEQYF
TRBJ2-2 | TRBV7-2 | CASSLNSGTTGELFF
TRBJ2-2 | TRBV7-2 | CASSVSSGKSGELFF
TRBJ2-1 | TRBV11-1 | CASSPSRRVYNEQFF
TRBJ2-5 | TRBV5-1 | CASSIRQGQETQYF
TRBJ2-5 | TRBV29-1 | CSACPRLKQETQYF
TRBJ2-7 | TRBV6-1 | CASSEALAPYF
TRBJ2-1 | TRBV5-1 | CASSLDPGAGSGSAQFF
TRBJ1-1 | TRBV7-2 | CASRRTSGTEAFF
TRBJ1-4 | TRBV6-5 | CTSSYRDRPNEKLFF
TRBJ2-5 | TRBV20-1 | CSAQDTQETQYF
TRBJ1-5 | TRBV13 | CASSRTGSNQPQHF
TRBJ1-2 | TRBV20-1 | CSARGRDYGYTF
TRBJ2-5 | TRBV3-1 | CASSQASVAGRGTQYF
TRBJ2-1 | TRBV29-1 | CSPPLMDYYNEQFF
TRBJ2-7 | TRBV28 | CASSLVGQYYEQYF
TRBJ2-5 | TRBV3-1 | CASSQEGLAESKYF
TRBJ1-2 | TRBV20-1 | CSARDADNYGYTF
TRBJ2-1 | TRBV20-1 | CSARDHPGRWPLNEQFF
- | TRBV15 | CATSRDGLRSEEQFF
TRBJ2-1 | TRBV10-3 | CAISESPAPYNEQFF
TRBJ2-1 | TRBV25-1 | CASSAGTLKVEQFF
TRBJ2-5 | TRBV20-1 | CSANSGSAPETQYF
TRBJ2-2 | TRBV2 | CASRMGQGSTGELFF
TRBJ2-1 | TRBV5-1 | CASSLDQGGDEQFF
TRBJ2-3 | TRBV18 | CASSPILAGTEPMDTQYF
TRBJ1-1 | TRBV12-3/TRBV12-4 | CASSFEGGGTEAFF
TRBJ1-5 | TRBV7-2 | CASSSRQGGDQPQHF
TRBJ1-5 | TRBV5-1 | CASSIGTGNSNQPQHF
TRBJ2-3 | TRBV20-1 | CSARDEGTSTDTQYF
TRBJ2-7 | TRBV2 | CASSEYRGRTYEQYF
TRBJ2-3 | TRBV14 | CASSQIYDPADTQYF
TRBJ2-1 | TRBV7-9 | CASSLYEQFF
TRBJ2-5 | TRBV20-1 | CSAPGGGLAQSETQYF
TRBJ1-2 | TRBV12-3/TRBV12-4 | CASSPTATGVHGYTF
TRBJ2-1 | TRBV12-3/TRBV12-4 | CASSLPEFGYNEQFF
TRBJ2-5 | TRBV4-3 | CASSQSPSGSETQYF
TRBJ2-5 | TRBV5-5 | CASSYSRGSETQYF
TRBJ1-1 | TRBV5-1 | CASSSDRPMNTEAFF
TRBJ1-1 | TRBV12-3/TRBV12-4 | CASRRNDKAFF
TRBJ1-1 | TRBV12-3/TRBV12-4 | CASSRDGRGEAFF
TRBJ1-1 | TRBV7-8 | CASSLVGVPGGKDEAFF
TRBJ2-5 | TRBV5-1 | CASTKDNQETQYF
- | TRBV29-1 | CSVRADSYEQYF